These 22 T cell receptor beta chains came from one sample sequenced in a study of blood T cell repertoires in COVID-19. Assay: immunoSEQ multiplex PCR; the TCRdb copy retains only in-frame clones and omits some. The sample shows approximately 250,000 clones, roughly 87% of them seen only once. The source material was PBMCs or T cells enriched from blood (not recorded which). These TCRs come from a woman in her 30s who had recovered from COVID-19.

The chain employs TRBV5-1 and TRBJ1-2; the D is unclear. Trimming removed 0 bases at V and 12 bases at J, with 12 bases between. The CDR3 has 12 amino acids. From germline, CDR1 is SGHRS and CDR2 YFSETQ. CDR3 in DNA: TGCGCCAGCAGCTTGGCGGGGAGGAGGGACACCTTC. Translated, it gives CASSLAGRRDTF.

CDR3 protein: CASSYSLTSSGNTIYF. The CDR3 nucleotides read TGTGCCAGCAGTTATTCCTTGACTAGCTCTGGAAACACCATATATTTT. The chain employs TRBV6-5 and TRBJ1-3; D is undetermined. The V gene's germline CDR1 is MNHEY and CDR2 SVGAGI. Trimming shortened V by 3 bases and J by 0 bases, and 12 bases separated the two germline ends. This CDR3 has 16 amino acids.

The gene calls are TRBV7-2 and TRBJ1-2; 7 bases are shared with TRBD1. V gave up 3 bases and J gave up 0 bases; unmatched junction bases: 7. Germline CDR1 is SGHTA and CDR2 is FQGNSA. CDR3 size: 16 residues. CDR3 in amino acids: CASSLGQPAPNYGYTF. DNA for the CDR3: TGTGCCAGCAGCTTGGGACAGCCCGCCCCTAACTATGGCTACACCTTC.

The genes are TRBV28 and TRBJ2-7; D may be TRBD1 (5 bases). This CDR3 is 12 amino acids long. The V gene's germline CDR1 is MDHEN and CDR2 SYDVKM. V lost 3 bases, J lost 11 bases, and 14 bases lay in between. The DNA for the CDR3 is TGTGCCAGCAGTTTCTTTGGGGTAGGGGAGTACTTC. This sequence encodes CASSFFGVGEYF.

The chain couples TRBV5-4 to TRBJ1-2; 9 bases are a match to TRBD1. This CDR3 is built from 13 residues. With 3 bases clipped from V and 8 bases from J, the junction kept 5 bases outside the gene matches. Per germline, CDR1 SGHNT and CDR2 YYREEE (reference sequence). The CDR3 bases are TGTGCCAGCAGCTCGCGGGACAGGGCGGGCTACACCTTC. Its protein is CASSSRDRAGYTF.

CDR3 bases: TGCGCCAGCAGCACCGCAGGGGGCGGCGGGGAGCTGTTTTTT. Its translation is CASSTAGGGGELFF. The chain has TRBV5-1 and TRBJ2-2; 8 bases match TRBD1. CDR1 is SGHRS, CDR2 YFSETQ, per germline. The junction had 6 bases not matched to a gene; V was cut back by 4 bases and J by 7 bases. There are 14 residues in the CDR3.

V usage is TRBV12-3 or TRBV12-4 and J usage is TRBJ1-5; 8 bases match TRBD1. Unmatched junction bases numbered 3, after V lost 6 bases and J lost 5 bases. The CDR3 runs to 13 residues. CDR3 nucleotides: TGTGCCAGCAGAACAGGGGGAGATCAGCCCCAGCATTTT. This gives the protein CASRTGGDQPQHF.

This chain joins TRBV5-4 and TRBJ2-5; TRBD1 agrees at 9 bases. The length of the CDR3 is 15 residues. Germline-derived CDR1 and CDR2 are SGHNT and YYREEE (reference sequence). V gave up 2 bases and J gave up 1 base; unmatched junction bases: 3. The CDR3 DNA reads as TGTGCCAGCAGCTTAACAGGGGGCACCCAAGAGACCCAGTACTTC. Translation gives CASSLTGGTQETQYF. Based on the CDR3 plus reference TRBV5-4 and TRBJ2-5, the full variable domain is ETGVTQSPTHLIKTRGQQVTLRCSSQSGHNTVSWYQQALGQGPQFIFQYYREEENGRGNFPPRFSGLQFPNYSSELNVNALELDDSALYLCASSLTGGTQETQYFGPGTRLLVL.

A note on this clone: Its ends do not fully match the called genes, so a read error is possible. The rearrangement uses TRBV28 and TRBJ1-5; tentative D call: TRBD1 (5 bases). CDR1 and CDR2 (germline): MDHEN, SYDVKM. The CDR3 is made up of 11 amino acids. CDR3 protein: CASSEGVTRDF. The CDR3 bases are TGTGCCAGCAGTGAAGGGGTTACCCGGGATTTT.

The V call is TRBV12-3 or TRBV12-4, the J call TRBJ1-2; 8 bases are a match to TRBD1. V shed 7 bases, J shed 4 bases, and the junction held 5 bases outside the gene matches. The CDR3 runs 13 residues. DNA for the CDR3: TGTGCCAGCAATCGGGACAGGACCTATGGCTACACCTTC. It specifies CASNRDRTYGYTF.

The chain uses TRBV5-1 and TRBJ2-7; 7 bases are shared with TRBD2. The germline CDR1 and CDR2 sequences are SGHRS and YFSETQ. After removal of 3 bases from V and 0 bases from J, the junction contained 3 bases not matched to a gene. This CDR3 spans 14 amino acids. The CDR3 DNA is TGCGCCAGCAGCTCAGGCGGGAGCTCCTACGAGCAGTACTTC. Translated, it gives CASSSGGSSYEQYF.

This clone was counted between two and nine times. The rearrangement links TRBV28 to TRBJ2-7; 9 bases are shared with TRBD1. The CDR3 totals 13 residues. Trimming cost V 7 bases and J 3 bases; bases outside gene matches: 4. Germline V lookup: CDR1 MDHEN, CDR2 SYDVKM. CDR3 region: CASKTGGYYEQYF. CDR3 bases: TGTGCCAGCAAGACAGGGGGTTACTACGAGCAGTACTTC.

The chain combines TRBV28 with TRBJ2-7; 8 bases match TRBD2. This CDR3 region has 15 residues. Losses at the gene ends were 3 bases for V and 1 base for J; bases not matched to a gene: 5. The germline CDR1 and CDR2 sequences are MDHEN and SYDVKM. Here the CDR3 DNA reads TGTGCCAGCAGTTTTAGCGGGGCCCGATCCTACGAGCAGTACTTC. It yields the protein CASSFSGARSYEQYF.

The gene calls are TRBV16 and TRBJ2-3, with 7 bases identical to TRBD2. J lost 10 bases, V lost 0 bases, and 13 bases had no gene match. The CDR3 is 16 residues long. The germline V gene has CDR1 KGHSY and CDR2 FQNENV. The CDR3, as DNA: TGTGCCAGCAGCCAATCGTTCCGTGCGGGAGAAGTAGCGCAGTATTTT. Residues: CASSQSFRAGEVAQYF.

This chain joins TRBV11-3 and TRBJ2-5; TRBD1 is a possible D gene (5 bases). The germline V and J ends were trimmed by 5 bases and 4 bases, with 14 bases remaining between them. From germline, CDR1 is SGHNT and CDR2 YENEEA. The length of the CDR3 is 14 residues. Here the CDR3 DNA reads TGTGCCAGCAGCCAATCACGCCAGGGAGAGACCCAGTACTTC. Protein: CASSQSRQGETQYF.

The chain recombines TRBV19 with TRBJ1-4; D unresolved. This CDR3 is 11 amino acids long. Trimming took 9 bases from V and 6 from J, leaving 8 bases between them. CDR1 is LNHDA, CDR2 SQIVND, per germline (reference sequence). CDR3 amino acids: CASTRHEKLFF. For the CDR3, the DNA is TGTGCCAGCACTCGTCATGAAAAACTGTTTTTT. The variable domain in full, with the rest retrieved from reference TRBV19 and TRBJ1-4, is DGGITQSPKYLFRKEGQNVTLSCEQNLNHDAMYWYRQDPGQGLRLIYYSQIVNDFQKGDIAEGYSVSREKKESFPLTVTSAQKNPTAFYLCASTRHEKLFFGSGTQLSVL.

This chain uses TRBV24-1 with TRBJ1-6; weak D call: TRBD1 (5 bases). The CDR3 has 17 amino acids. Trimming pared 9 bases from V and 6 bases from J, leaving 23 bases between. Germline-derived CDR1 and CDR2 are KGHDR and SFDVKD. The DNA of the CDR3 is TGTGCCACCCCAATGACACAGGTCCCCATCATTAATTCACCCCTCCACTTT. Translation: CATPMTQVPIINSPLHF.

This chain connects TRBV30 to TRBJ2-7; perhaps TRBD2 as D (5 bases). Germline V gene lookup returns CDR1 GTSNPN and CDR2 SVGIG (reference sequence). The V end lost 5 bases, the J end lost 3 bases, and 8 bases lay between the germline ends. The CDR3 runs 11 residues. The CDR3 bases are TGTGCCTGGGACGGAGGCTACGAGCAGTACTTC. Protein: CAWDGGYEQYF.

The V call is TRBV7-6, the J call TRBJ2-3, with 12 positions matching TRBD1. The CDR3 runs 19 residues. V dropped 5 bases and J dropped 5; count of bases not matched to a gene: 17. Germline CDR1 and CDR2: SGHVS and FNYEAQ. This chain's CDR3 is CASSPVPGQGALPLDTQYF. The CDR3 DNA sequence: TGTGCCAGCAGCCCAGTCCCGGGACAGGGGGCGCTTCCATTAGATACGCAGTATTTT.

This sequence joins TRBV7-2 and TRBJ2-5, with a possible D match to TRBD1 (6 bases). V lost 5 bases, J lost 5 bases, and 18 bases lay in between. Germline assignment: CDR1 SGHTA and CDR2 FQGNSA. This CDR3 spans 15 amino acids. The DNA of the CDR3 is TGTGCCAGCAGCCACCCACAGGGATGGAGGGAGACCCAGTACTTC. Encoded protein: CASSHPQGWRETQYF.

The chain recombines TRBV20-1 with TRBJ1-5; no definite D call. CDR3 length equals 14 residues. The V and J ends lost 3 bases and 1 base respectively, with 10 bases between them. Germline CDR1 is DFQATT and CDR2 is SNEGSKA (reference sequence). CDR3 bases: TGCAGTGCTAGTACAGCGGGGAGCAATCAGCCCCAGCATTTT. It encodes CSASTAGSNQPQHF.

The chain carries TRBV28 and TRBJ1-2; tentative D call: TRBD1 (6 bases). This CDR3 has 13 residues. In germline, CDR1 is MDHEN, CDR2 SYDVKM. V was shortened by 7 bases and J by 9 bases, with 18 bases between the two germline ends. DNA of the CDR3: TGTGCCAGCATCGACCAGGGGTTGGGGAGCTACACCTTC. This sequence encodes CASIDQGLGSYTF.